This is a list of T cell receptor beta chains from one sample in a study of T-cell reconstitution after alpha-beta-depleted transplantation in children. MiXCR, applied by TCRdb to the PCR reads, yields one record per CDR3 protein. The table records some 530,000 distinct CDR3 sequences, roughly an eighth of them present only once. The sample was PBMCs from the stem cell graft donor, taken from the stem cell graft. All receptors come from a human donor who donated a stem cell graft to a child with combined immunodeficiency. Both conserved end residues are part of each CDR3. The order of the fields is D gene, V gene, J gene, clone size, CDR3 DNA, CDR3 protein. D genes are given only for firm matches. Only part of the rows carry a size: once, few, many, or a class if the clone is expanded.

d_call: NA
v_call: TRBV5-1
j_call: TRBJ1-1
clone_size: few
cdr3_nt: TGCGCCAGCAGCCGCGACTTAGGACAGAAGAACACTGAAGCTTTCTTT
cdr3_aa: CASSRDLGQKNTEAFF

d_call: TRBD1
v_call: TRBV12-3/TRBV12-4
j_call: TRBJ2-7
clone_size: many
cdr3_nt: TGTGCCAGCAGTACCGGGACAGGGGGCTACGAGCAGTACTTC
cdr3_aa: CASSTGTGGYEQYF

d_call: TRBD2
v_call: TRBV25-1
j_call: TRBJ2-1
clone_size: NA
cdr3_nt: TGTGCCAGCAGTCTATTGCTAGGGGATGTAGCGGGAGCTTCGAATGAGCAGTTCTTC
cdr3_aa: CASSLLLGDVAGASNEQFF

d_call: NA
v_call: TRBV2
j_call: TRBJ2-3
clone_size: NA
cdr3_nt: TGTGCCAGCAGTCTACCGGGCACTACAGATACGCAGTATTTT
cdr3_aa: CASSLPGTTDTQYF

d_call: TRBD1
v_call: TRBV5-1
j_call: TRBJ2-7
clone_size: many
cdr3_nt: TGCGCCAGCAGGATTGGGACAGGGATTCACGAGCAGTACTTC
cdr3_aa: CASRIGTGIHEQYF

d_call: NA
v_call: TRBV30
j_call: TRBJ2-6
clone_size: NA
cdr3_nt: TGTGCCTGGGGTGGAAGAGGGGACTCTGGGGCCAACGTCCTGACTTTC
cdr3_aa: CAWGGRGDSGANVLTF

d_call: NA
v_call: TRBV7-2
j_call: TRBJ2-3
clone_size: NA
cdr3_nt: TGTGCCAGCAGCTTAGAAGGGACGTACCATACAGATACGCAGTATTTT
cdr3_aa: CASSLEGTYHTDTQYF

d_call: NA
v_call: TRBV11-2
j_call: TRBJ2-3
clone_size: NA
cdr3_nt: TGTGCCAGCAGCTTAGGGAGGGGTCGGGACACGACAGATACGCAGTATTTT
cdr3_aa: CASSLGRGRDTTDTQYF

d_call: NA
v_call: TRBV12-3/TRBV12-4
j_call: TRBJ2-1
clone_size: NA
cdr3_nt: TGTGCCAGCAATGCCCCGGGGGCCGGGGAGCAGTTCTTC
cdr3_aa: CASNAPGAGEQFF

d_call: TRBD1
v_call: TRBV12-3/TRBV12-4
j_call: TRBJ1-6
clone_size: NA
cdr3_nt: TGTGCCAGCAGCCATCGGACAGGGGTCTCACCCCTCCACTTT
cdr3_aa: CASSHRTGVSPLHF

d_call: TRBD2
v_call: TRBV10-3
j_call: TRBJ2-5
clone_size: NA
cdr3_nt: TGTGCCATCAGTGACCTGGGAGGGGAGACCCAGTACTTC
cdr3_aa: CAISDLGGETQYF

d_call: NA
v_call: TRBV20-1
j_call: TRBJ1-1
clone_size: few
cdr3_nt: TGCAGTGCTTCAACCACTGAAGCTTTCTTT
cdr3_aa: CSASTTEAFF

d_call: TRBD2
v_call: TRBV27
j_call: TRBJ2-1
clone_size: many
cdr3_nt: TGTGCCAGCAGTTTTGGACTAGCGGGAGTTGATGAGCAGTTCTTC
cdr3_aa: CASSFGLAGVDEQFF

d_call: NA
v_call: TRBV11-2
j_call: TRBJ2-1
clone_size: NA
cdr3_nt: TGTGCCAGCAGCGGTTGGTGGCCAAGCTCCTACAATGAGCAGTTCTTC
cdr3_aa: CASSGWWPSSYNEQFF

d_call: NA
v_call: TRBV5-1
j_call: TRBJ2-1
clone_size: many
cdr3_nt: TGCGCCAGCAGCTTGGCCTTGGGGACGGGCCAGTATGAGCAGTTCTTC
cdr3_aa: CASSLALGTGQYEQFF

d_call: TRBD1
v_call: TRBV5-1
j_call: TRBJ2-5
clone_size: NA
cdr3_nt: TGCGCCAGCAGCTTGGACAGGGGTTGGACCCAGTACTTC
cdr3_aa: CASSLDRGWTQYF

d_call: TRBD1
v_call: TRBV30
j_call: TRBJ2-2
clone_size: NA
cdr3_nt: TGTGCCTGGAATCCGGACAGGGGCACCGGGGAGCTGTTTTTT
cdr3_aa: CAWNPDRGTGELFF

d_call: TRBD2
v_call: TRBV4-2
j_call: TRBJ2-1
clone_size: many
cdr3_nt: TGTGCCAGCAGCCAAGAGGGTCGGACTAGCGGTCACGAGCAGTTCTTC
cdr3_aa: CASSQEGRTSGHEQFF

d_call: NA
v_call: TRBV6-1
j_call: TRBJ2-1
clone_size: NA
cdr3_nt: TGTGCCAGCGGGGCGTGGGGTAATGAGCAGTTCTTC
cdr3_aa: CASGAWGNEQFF

d_call: NA
v_call: TRBV9
j_call: TRBJ2-3
clone_size: many
cdr3_nt: TGTGCCAGCACCCCACACCCCCAGGGCAGCACAGATACGCAGTATTTT
cdr3_aa: CASTPHPQGSTDTQYF

d_call: NA
v_call: TRBV21-1
j_call: TRBJ2-7
clone_size: few
cdr3_nt: TGTGCCAGCAGCCCTCTCTTCGGGGGCAATTCCTACGAGCAGTACTTC
cdr3_aa: CASSPLFGGNSYEQYF

d_call: NA
v_call: TRBV10-3
j_call: TRBJ2-5
clone_size: NA
cdr3_nt: TGTGCCATCTCGACTCTTAGGACAGAGACCCAGTACTTC
cdr3_aa: CAISTLRTETQYF

d_call: NA
v_call: TRBV28
j_call: TRBJ2-5
clone_size: many
cdr3_nt: TGTGCCAGCAGCCTCCAGGGATATCTCCGAGAGACCCAGTACTTC
cdr3_aa: CASSLQGYLRETQYF

d_call: TRBD2
v_call: TRBV20-1
j_call: TRBJ2-7
clone_size: NA
cdr3_nt: TGCAGTGCTAGAGATGGCACTAGCGGTACCTACGAGCAGTACTTC
cdr3_aa: CSARDGTSGTYEQYF

d_call: NA
v_call: TRBV25-1
j_call: TRBJ2-1
clone_size: few
cdr3_nt: TGTGCCAGCAGTTTAGGGGGGAGCAGAGTGCTCAATGAGCAGTTCTTC
cdr3_aa: CASSLGGSRVLNEQFF

d_call: TRBD1
v_call: TRBV5-1
j_call: TRBJ2-7
clone_size: few
cdr3_nt: TGCGCCAGCAGCTTGGAGTGGGACAGGGACGTCTACTTC
cdr3_aa: CASSLEWDRDVYF

d_call: NA
v_call: TRBV5-1
j_call: TRBJ2-3
clone_size: few
cdr3_nt: TGCGCCAGCAGCTTGGTCGGGGGAGGTGTTGGAGATACGCAGTATTTT
cdr3_aa: CASSLVGGGVGDTQYF

d_call: TRBD2
v_call: TRBV5-1
j_call: TRBJ2-7
clone_size: many
cdr3_nt: TGCGCCAGCAGCTTGGGACTAGCGGGAGAGACCTACGAGCAGTACTTC
cdr3_aa: CASSLGLAGETYEQYF

d_call: NA
v_call: TRBV12-3/TRBV12-4
j_call: TRBJ2-3
clone_size: many
cdr3_nt: TGTGCCAGCAGTTATGGGGGCCCAGATACGCAGTATTTT
cdr3_aa: CASSYGGPDTQYF

d_call: NA
v_call: TRBV2
j_call: TRBJ2-7
clone_size: NA
cdr3_nt: TGTGCCAGCAGTGTCCGGGTGAGGTACGAGCAGTACTTC
cdr3_aa: CASSVRVRYEQYF

d_call: NA
v_call: TRBV10-3
j_call: TRBJ2-1
clone_size: NA
cdr3_nt: TGTGCCATCAGCCAAAACACTAGGATTGAGCAGTTCTTC
cdr3_aa: CAISQNTRIEQFF

d_call: TRBD1
v_call: TRBV5-1
j_call: TRBJ1-2
clone_size: few
cdr3_nt: TGCGCCAGCAGCTTGGGGGACAGCGGCCACTATGGCTACACCTTC
cdr3_aa: CASSLGDSGHYGYTF

d_call: NA
v_call: TRBV5-1
j_call: TRBJ1-1
clone_size: NA
cdr3_nt: TGCGCCAGCAGCTTGGGAGGGGGGCTTGGGAACACTGAAGCTTTCTTT
cdr3_aa: CASSLGGGLGNTEAFF

d_call: TRBD1
v_call: TRBV29-1
j_call: TRBJ2-1
clone_size: NA
cdr3_nt: TGCAGCGCATCCGGGACAGGTGGCAATGAGCAGTTCTTC
cdr3_aa: CSASGTGGNEQFF

d_call: NA
v_call: TRBV24-1
j_call: TRBJ2-5
clone_size: NA
cdr3_nt: TGTGCCACCAGCGAAAAGCTCGGAGAGACCCAGTACTTC
cdr3_aa: CATSEKLGETQYF

d_call: TRBD1
v_call: TRBV30
j_call: TRBJ2-7
clone_size: many
cdr3_nt: TGTGCCTGGAGTGACGGGGACAGGGAAGGAGAGCAGTACTTC
cdr3_aa: CAWSDGDREGEQYF

d_call: NA
v_call: TRBV25-1
j_call: TRBJ2-7
clone_size: NA
cdr3_nt: TGTGCCAGCAGTGAATCCCACGGCCACTCCTACGAGCAGTACTTC
cdr3_aa: CASSESHGHSYEQYF

d_call: TRBD2
v_call: TRBV28
j_call: TRBJ2-5
clone_size: NA
cdr3_nt: TGTGCCAGCAGACTACCGGGACTAGCCGTGACCCAGTACTTC
cdr3_aa: CASRLPGLAVTQYF

d_call: NA
v_call: TRBV12-3/TRBV12-4
j_call: TRBJ2-5
clone_size: few
cdr3_nt: TGTGCCAGCAGTGCTTCACGAGGGCGGACTCCTTGGGAGACCCAGTACTTC
cdr3_aa: CASSASRGRTPWETQYF

d_call: NA
v_call: TRBV28
j_call: TRBJ2-5
clone_size: many
cdr3_nt: TGTGCCAGCAGTTTATGGGCGGCGGAGACCCAGTACTTC
cdr3_aa: CASSLWAAETQYF

d_call: NA
v_call: TRBV20-1
j_call: TRBJ2-2
clone_size: few
cdr3_nt: TGCAGTGCTTCAACGGTCCCCCGACGGGCCGGGGAGCTGTTTTTT
cdr3_aa: CSASTVPRRAGELFF

d_call: TRBD2
v_call: TRBV19
j_call: TRBJ2-5
clone_size: few
cdr3_nt: TGTGCCAGCGGTGGATTAGCGGGGGTGAGAGAGACCCAGTACTTC
cdr3_aa: CASGGLAGVRETQYF

d_call: TRBD2
v_call: TRBV20-1
j_call: TRBJ2-7
clone_size: NA
cdr3_nt: TGCAGTGCTCAGACTAGCGGGAGGGGGAGCTCCTACGAGCAGTACTTC
cdr3_aa: CSAQTSGRGSSYEQYF

d_call: TRBD2
v_call: TRBV7-8
j_call: TRBJ2-7
clone_size: few
cdr3_nt: TGTGCCAGCAGCTTAGGCTTGGGCGGGGGGGGTTACGAGCAGTACTTC
cdr3_aa: CASSLGLGGGGYEQYF

d_call: TRBD2
v_call: TRBV7-8
j_call: TRBJ2-3
clone_size: few
cdr3_nt: TGTGCCAGCAGCGACACTAGCGGGGTGGGCACAGATACGCAGTATTTT
cdr3_aa: CASSDTSGVGTDTQYF

d_call: TRBD1
v_call: TRBV15
j_call: TRBJ2-3
clone_size: many
cdr3_nt: TGTGCCACCAGCCGGACAGGGTGGGGAGATACGCAGTATTTT
cdr3_aa: CATSRTGWGDTQYF

d_call: NA
v_call: TRBV4-1
j_call: TRBJ1-6
clone_size: NA
cdr3_nt: TGCGCCAGCAGCCAAGAAATAGGGCAGACTAATTCACCCCTCCACTTT
cdr3_aa: CASSQEIGQTNSPLHF

d_call: TRBD1
v_call: TRBV7-9
j_call: TRBJ2-5
clone_size: few
cdr3_nt: TGTGCCAGCAGCTTGGAGGGACAGGGCGAAGAGACCCAGTACTTC
cdr3_aa: CASSLEGQGEETQYF

d_call: NA
v_call: TRBV19
j_call: TRBJ2-7
clone_size: NA
cdr3_nt: TGTGCCAGTAGTATGTCAGCAGGGGAAGCGTACGAGCAGTACTTC
cdr3_aa: CASSMSAGEAYEQYF

d_call: NA
v_call: TRBV4-3
j_call: TRBJ2-7
clone_size: NA
cdr3_nt: TGCGCCAGCAGCCCCCACCTGGCCTACGAGCAGTACTTC
cdr3_aa: CASSPHLAYEQYF

d_call: TRBD2
v_call: TRBV10-3
j_call: TRBJ2-3
clone_size: NA
cdr3_nt: TGTGCCATCAGTGAGGGGACTAGCGGGAGTCGGGATACGCAGTATTTT
cdr3_aa: CAISEGTSGSRDTQYF

d_call: NA
v_call: TRBV5-8
j_call: TRBJ2-6
clone_size: many
cdr3_nt: TGTGCCGACAGAGTCTCTGGGGCCAACGTCCTGACTTTC
cdr3_aa: CADRVSGANVLTF

d_call: NA
v_call: TRBV4-3
j_call: TRBJ2-1
clone_size: NA
cdr3_nt: TGCGCCAGCAGCCCGTCTCGCGGGGTGGCCAATGAGCAGTTCTTC
cdr3_aa: CASSPSRGVANEQFF